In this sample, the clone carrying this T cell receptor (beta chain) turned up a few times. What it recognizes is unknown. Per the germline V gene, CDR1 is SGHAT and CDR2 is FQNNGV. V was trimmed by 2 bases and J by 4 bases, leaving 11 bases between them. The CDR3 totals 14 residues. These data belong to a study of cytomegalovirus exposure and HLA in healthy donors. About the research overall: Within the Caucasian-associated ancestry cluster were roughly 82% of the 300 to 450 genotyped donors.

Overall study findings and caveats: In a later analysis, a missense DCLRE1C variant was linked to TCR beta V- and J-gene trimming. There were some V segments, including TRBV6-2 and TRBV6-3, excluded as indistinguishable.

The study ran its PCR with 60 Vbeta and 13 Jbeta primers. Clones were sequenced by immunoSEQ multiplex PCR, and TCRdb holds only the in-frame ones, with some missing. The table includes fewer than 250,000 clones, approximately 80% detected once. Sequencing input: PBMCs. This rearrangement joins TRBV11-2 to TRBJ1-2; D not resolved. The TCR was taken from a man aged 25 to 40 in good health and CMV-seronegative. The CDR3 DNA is TGTGCCAGCAGCTTACAAAGGACTAGCTATGGCTACACCTTC. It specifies CASSLQRTSYGYTF.